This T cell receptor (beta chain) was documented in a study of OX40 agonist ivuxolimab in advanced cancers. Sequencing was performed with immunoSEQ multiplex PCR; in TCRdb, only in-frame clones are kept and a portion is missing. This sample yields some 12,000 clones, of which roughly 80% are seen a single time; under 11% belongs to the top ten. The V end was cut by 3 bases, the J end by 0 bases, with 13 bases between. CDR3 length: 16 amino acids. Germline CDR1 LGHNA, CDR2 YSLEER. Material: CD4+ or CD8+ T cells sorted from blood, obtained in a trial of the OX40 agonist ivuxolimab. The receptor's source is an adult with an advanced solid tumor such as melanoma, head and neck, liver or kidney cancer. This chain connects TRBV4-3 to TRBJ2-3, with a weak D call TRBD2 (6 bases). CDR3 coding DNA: TGCGCCAGCAGCCAGGCCGCCAGCGGGAGCACAGATACGCAGTATTTT. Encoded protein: CASSQAASGSTDTQYF.